Listed below are T cell receptor beta chains from one sample, sequenced in a study of blood T cell repertoires in COVID-19. The repertoire was sequenced with immunoSEQ multiplex PCR; TCRdb's copy has only in-frame clones and lacks some. The sample lists approximately 200,000 clones; 75% to 85% were seen once. The specimen was PBMCs or T cells enriched from blood (not recorded which). The receptors were gathered from a man in his forties who had recovered from COVID-19. CDR3s include the opening cysteine and the closing phenylalanine or tryptophan. The D gene is left open where the match is weak.

j_call: TRBJ2-3; v_call: TRBV9; d_call: -; cdr3_nt: TGTGCCAGCAGCGTAGAGGAGGGGAGAGGAGATACGCAGTATTTT; cdr3_aa: CASSVEEGRGDTQYF
j_call: TRBJ1-1; v_call: TRBV19; d_call: -; cdr3_nt: TGTGCCAGTACCCCGGGGGGAAGAGCGAGGAACACTGAAGCTTTCTTT; cdr3_aa: CASTPGGRARNTEAFF
j_call: TRBJ2-1; v_call: TRBV24-1; d_call: TRBD1; cdr3_nt: TGTGCCACCAGTGATGTGAGGGGGCGAGCGATATTATCCTACAATGAGCAGTTCTTC; cdr3_aa: CATSDVRGRAILSYNEQFF
j_call: TRBJ1-1; v_call: TRBV25-1; d_call: -; cdr3_nt: TGTGCCAGCAGTGAACTTAACAGCTACACTGAAGCTTTCTTT; cdr3_aa: CASSELNSYTEAFF
j_call: TRBJ1-1; v_call: TRBV11-2; d_call: -; cdr3_nt: TGTGCCAGCAGCTTCACAGGGATTACTGAAGCTTTCTTT; cdr3_aa: CASSFTGITEAFF
j_call: TRBJ1-2; v_call: TRBV6-5; d_call: -; cdr3_nt: TGTGCCAGCAGCGACTATGGCTACACCTTC; cdr3_aa: CASSDYGYTF
j_call: TRBJ2-5; v_call: TRBV15; d_call: -; cdr3_nt: TGTGCCACCAGCAGAGATGGTGTGAGAACGACAGCCCGAGAGACCCAGTACTTC; cdr3_aa: CATSRDGVRTTARETQYF
j_call: TRBJ1-5; v_call: TRBV19; d_call: -; cdr3_nt: TGTGCCAGTAGTATAGGGGGGGGGATCTATCAGCCCCAGCATTTT; cdr3_aa: CASSIGGGIYQPQHF
j_call: TRBJ1-5; v_call: TRBV11-2; d_call: -; cdr3_nt: TGTGCCAGCAGCTTAGGCGGAAACAATCAGCCCCAGCATTTT; cdr3_aa: CASSLGGNNQPQHF
j_call: TRBJ1-2; v_call: TRBV7-2; d_call: TRBD1; cdr3_nt: TGTGCCAGCAGCTTAGCAGGCTCAGGGGGCGAAGGCTACACCTTC; cdr3_aa: CASSLAGSGGEGYTF
j_call: TRBJ2-2; v_call: TRBV7-9; d_call: -; cdr3_nt: TGTGCCAGCAGCTCCGATCTCGCCAACAGAGTAAACACCGGGGAGCTGTTTTTT; cdr3_aa: CASSSDLANRVNTGELFF
j_call: TRBJ1-2; v_call: TRBV5-3; d_call: -; cdr3_nt: TGTGCCAGAAGCCGGTGTCGCTCTACCTATGGCTACACCTTC; cdr3_aa: CARSRCRSTYGYTF
j_call: TRBJ2-1; v_call: TRBV27; d_call: -; cdr3_nt: TGTGCCAGCAGTCCCCTAGGCTCCCGCTCCTACAATGAGCAGTTCTTC; cdr3_aa: CASSPLGSRSYNEQFF
j_call: TRBJ2-2; v_call: TRBV10-2; d_call: -; cdr3_nt: TGCGCCAGCACGGGATACGCGAACACCGGGGAGCTGTTTTTT; cdr3_aa: CASTGYANTGELFF